The clone carrying this T cell receptor beta chain was counted at least ten times. Its antigen is undetermined. Profiles of TCR beta VDJ and CDR3 were generated from a genomic DNA template. TCRdb re-called the reads with MiXCR, one entry per CDR3 protein. The table shows around 68,000 distinct CDR3 sequences, with around half occurring only once. Germline V lookup: CDR1 LGHDT, CDR2 YNNKEL (reference sequence). The CDR3 consists of 16 residues. Deletions cut 7 bases from V and 4 bases from J, with 23 bases between. This specimen belongs to a study of CD8+CD57+ T cells in acquired aplastic anemia. Looking at the study overall: Sorted CD4+ plus CD8+ cells gave DNA averaging about 3.2 ug. About 10 million reads, on average, were obtained for CD4+ cells from healthy donors. Findings and limits, study-wide: Patient and control CD8+ Simpson's diversity was not significantly different. In common between the patients and the controls were approximately 28 CD8+ CDR3 sequences.

The clonotype originates from a human donor in good health, serving as a control. The chain is built from TRBV3-1 and TRBJ2-7; D is tentatively TRBD1 or TRBD2 (5 bases each). The material sequenced was sorted CD4+, CD8+, or CD8+CD57+ T cells (not recorded which) from PBMCs. CDR3 coding DNA: TGTGCCAGCACCCCCGGGACCACCGCCGTGGAATACGAGCAGTACTTC. Its translation is CASTPGTTAVEYEQYF.